This is a list of T cell receptor beta chains from one sample in a study of T cell responses to AZD1222 COVID-19 vaccine. Profiled with immunoSEQ multiplex PCR; TCRdb holds only in-frame clones, not every one. The repertoire holds 150,000 or so clones, with roughly 90% as singletons. Source: peripheral blood, taken on day 0 of AZD1222 vaccination. These receptors came from an adult in good health. The CDR3 runs from the conserved cysteine through the conserved F or W. D genes are given only for firm matches. For some rows the clone size is stated as once, few or many, or as a class when expanded; others skip it.

v_call	j_call	clone_size	d_call	cdr3_aa	cdr3_nt
TRBV5-1	TRBJ2-1	-	TRBD1	CASSPDRGFSYNEQFF	TGCGCCAGCAGCCCGGACAGGGGGTTCTCCTACAATGAGCAGTTCTTC
TRBV11-1	TRBJ1-1	-	-	CASSLSENTEAFF	TGTGCCAGCAGCTTGTCCGAGAACACTGAAGCTTTCTTT
TRBV10-3	TRBJ2-5	-	-	CAISDSGEQETQYF	TGTGCCATCAGTGACTCGGGGGAACAAGAGACCCAGTACTTC
TRBV7-9	TRBJ2-7	few	-	CASSSWAGYEQYF	TGTGCCAGCAGCTCCTGGGCGGGATACGAGCAGTACTTC
TRBV27	TRBJ1-3	-	-	CASSPIPRNTIYF	TGTGCCAGCAGTCCCATTCCCAGAAACACCATATATTTT
TRBV7-9	TRBJ2-1	-	-	CASSFLSGTSYNEQFF	TGTGCCAGCAGCTTCCTCAGTGGGACTTCCTACAATGAGCAGTTCTTC
TRBV4-1	TRBJ1-2	-	-	CASSQVVTANYGYTF	TGCGCCAGCAGCCAAGTCGTCACCGCTAACTATGGCTACACCTTC
TRBV18	TRBJ2-5	-	-	CASSDSLGFKETQYF	TGTGCCAGCTCCGACAGTTTGGGGTTTAAGGAGACCCAGTACTTC
TRBV30	TRBJ1-3	-	TRBD1	CASGQGAGNTIYF	TGTGCCTCAGGACAGGGGGCAGGAAACACCATATATTTT
TRBV19	TRBJ1-2	-	-	CASSLTGANYGYTF	TGTGCCAGTAGTCTGACTGGAGCTAACTATGGCTACACCTTC
TRBV7-9	TRBJ1-1	-	TRBD1	CASSLGTGHTEAFF	TGTGCCAGCAGCCTCGGGACAGGGCACACTGAAGCTTTCTTT
TRBV19	TRBJ2-1	once	-	CASRGIGIEQFF	TGTGCCAGTAGGGGGATTGGGATTGAGCAGTTCTTC
TRBV5-1	TRBJ2-7	-	TRBD1	CASSAGTGVYEQYF	TGCGCCAGCAGCGCCGGGACAGGGGTATACGAGCAGTACTTC
TRBV25-1	TRBJ2-7	few	TRBD1	CASSEGQDRAYEQYF	TGTGCCAGCAGTGAAGGCCAGGACAGGGCCTACGAGCAGTACTTC
TRBV18	TRBJ2-1	-	TRBD2	CASSPALAGGDEQFF	TGTGCCAGCTCACCAGCACTAGCGGGAGGTGATGAGCAGTTCTTC
TRBV4-3	TRBJ2-3	-	TRBD2	CASSQGSGTRDTQYF	TGCGCCAGCAGCCAAGGGAGCGGGACGAGAGATACGCAGTATTTT
TRBV7-2	TRBJ1-3	-	-	CASSLGRVPGNTIYF	TGTGCCAGCAGCTTAGGTCGGGTTCCCGGAAACACCATATATTTT
TRBV30	TRBJ2-5	-	-	CAWTGGPQETQYF	TGTGCCTGGACTGGGGGGCCTCAAGAGACCCAGTACTTC
TRBV5-4	TRBJ1-1	-	TRBD1	CASSPGTGGKWATEAFF	TGTGCCAGCAGCCCGGGGACAGGGGGCAAGTGGGCCACTGAAGCTTTCTTT
TRBV11-3	TRBJ2-6	-	-	CASSLGGRLAVGANVLTF	TGTGCCAGCAGCTTAGGTGGCAGGCTCGCGGTTGGGGCCAACGTCCTGACTTTC
TRBV28	TRBJ1-4	-	-	CASSGGRVVLLF	TGTGCCAGCAGTGGGGGACGGGTAGTGTTACTTTTT
TRBV5-1	TRBJ2-5	-	TRBD1	CASSLGTGGETQYF	TGCGCCAGCAGCTTGGGGACAGGTGGAGAGACCCAGTACTTC
TRBV10-3	TRBJ2-1	-	TRBD1	CAISEGDRYNEQFF	TGTGCCATCAGTGAAGGGGACAGATACAATGAGCAGTTCTTC
TRBV14	TRBJ2-7	-	TRBD1	CASSQPPRPGGLYF	TGTGCCAGCAGCCAACCCCCCCGCCCAGGGGGCCTGTACTTC
TRBV24-1	TRBJ2-2	-	-	CATSDLGASNTGELFF	TGTGCCACCAGTGATCTGGGGGCCTCGAACACCGGGGAGCTGTTTTTT
TRBV7-8	TRBJ1-1	-	TRBD1	CASSSGQGAQRTEAFF	TGTGCCAGCAGCTCCGGACAGGGGGCGCAGAGGACTGAAGCTTTCTTT
TRBV19	TRBJ2-1	-	TRBD1	CASSADRARYNEQFF	TGTGCCAGTAGTGCAGACAGGGCCCGATACAATGAGCAGTTCTTC
TRBV24-1	TRBJ2-1	-	-	CATRPDNSGGNEQFF	TGTGCCACCAGGCCGGACAACTCGGGTGGGAATGAGCAGTTCTTC
TRBV28	TRBJ1-1	-	-	CASPPLGHSNTEAFF	TGTGCCAGCCCTCCTCTGGGACACTCGAACACTGAAGCTTTCTTT
TRBV7-9	TRBJ2-1	-	TRBD2	CASSLGNLAGGLYEQFF	TGTGCCAGCAGCTTAGGGAACCTAGCGGGAGGGCTCTATGAGCAGTTCTTC
TRBV25-1	TRBJ1-3	-	TRBD1	CASKGASGNTIYF	TGTGCCAGCAAGGGGGCGTCTGGAAACACCATATATTTT